Listed below are T cell receptor beta chains from one sample, sequenced in a study of blood T cells in healthy people across ages. TCRdb fed the 5' RACE reads into MiXCR, producing one record per CDR3 protein. Of roughly 500,000 distinct CDR3 sequences listed, 27% are singletons. The specimen was blood. These receptors originate from an older woman in good health. CDR3s include the opening cysteine and the closing phenylalanine or tryptophan. D genes are given only for firm matches. Some rows have no size entry. The others give once, few or many, or a class for an expanded clone.

V	D	J	size	CDR3	DNA
TRBV20-1	-	TRBJ2-1	-	CSANGRGLRYNEQFF	TGCAGTGCGAATGGACGGGGTCTTAGATACAATGAGCAGTTCTTC
TRBV29-1	-	TRBJ1-3	-	CSVDIQGIRDSGNTIYF	TGCAGCGTTGACATCCAGGGGATTCGGGACTCTGGAAACACCATATATTTT
TRBV20-1	TRBD1	TRBJ2-1	-	CSADERGQGWNEQFF	TGCAGTGCTGACGAAAGGGGGCAGGGATGGAATGAGCAGTTCTTC
TRBV20-1	TRBD2	TRBJ2-2	-	CSGERGNTGELFF	TGCAGTGGGGAGCGGGGAAACACCGGGGAGCTGTTTTTT
TRBV12-3/TRBV12-4	TRBD1	TRBJ1-4	few	CASRDRRILNEKLFF	TGTGCCAGCAGGGACAGGCGAATACTTAATGAAAAACTGTTTTTT
TRBV20-1	-	TRBJ2-1	-	CSAREVSAGPSYNEQFF	TGCAGTGCTAGAGAGGTATCGGCTGGTCCGAGTTACAATGAGCAGTTCTTC
TRBV7-2	-	TRBJ2-3	-	CASSLYGVTDTQYF	TGTGCCAGCAGCTTATATGGGGTGACAGATACGCAGTATTTT
TRBV18	-	TRBJ2-3	-	CASSSGLSGADTQYF	TGTGCCAGCTCATCCGGACTCTCAGGGGCAGATACGCAGTATTTT
TRBV4-3	TRBD2	TRBJ2-1	-	CASSQDLRTSGKQFF	TGCGCCAGCAGCCAAGATTTGAGGACTAGCGGGAAGCAGTTCTTC
TRBV4-3	-	TRBJ2-5	-	CASSQVGASQETQYF	TGCGCCAGCAGCCAAGTTGGGGCTAGCCAAGAGACCCAGTACTTC
TRBV5-4	TRBD2	TRBJ2-5	-	CASSLGASGGMETQYF	TGTGCCAGCAGCTTGGGTGCTAGCGGGGGCATGGAGACCCAGTACTTC
TRBV24-1	-	TRBJ1-2	-	CATALGNRYTF	TGTGCCACCGCCCTGGGGAACCGCTACACCTTC
TRBV5-1	TRBD1	TRBJ2-5	few	CASSLAGTGWQETQYF	TGCGCCAGCAGCTTGGCCGGGACAGGGTGGCAAGAGACCCAGTACTTC
TRBV7-2	-	TRBJ1-1	few	CASKGITEAFF	TGTGCCAGTAAGGGCATCACTGAAGCTTTCTTT
TRBV4-1	-	TRBJ1-1	many	CASSPRPSGGTEAFF	TGCGCCAGCAGCCCCCGTCCTTCTGGGGGCACTGAAGCTTTCTTT
TRBV9	TRBD1	TRBJ2-2	few	CASSDRGQNTGELFF	TGTGCCAGCAGTGACAGGGGGCAAAACACCGGGGAGCTGTTTTTT
TRBV20-1	TRBD2	TRBJ2-2	-	CSARDRLAGYTGELFF	TGCAGTGCTAGAGATCGGTTAGCGGGTTACACCGGGGAGCTGTTTTTT
TRBV6-5	-	TRBJ1-5	-	CASSGVRGNQPQHF	TGTGCCAGCAGTGGGGTAAGAGGCAATCAGCCCCAGCATTTT
TRBV9	-	TRBJ2-4	-	CASSVVRPQNIQYF	TGTGCCAGCAGCGTAGTGCGGCCTCAAAACATTCAGTACTTC
TRBV18	-	TRBJ1-1	-	CASSPEGLNTEAFF	TGTGCCAGCTCACCGGAAGGATTGAACACTGAAGCTTTCTTT
TRBV20-1	-	TRBJ1-1	-	CSARDIGQNTEAFF	TGCAGTGCTAGAGACATTGGACAGAACACTGAAGCTTTCTTT
TRBV5-5	-	TRBJ1-1	few	CASSFRTARNTEAFF	TGTGCCAGCAGCTTCCGGACAGCCAGGAACACTGAAGCTTTCTTT
TRBV11-2	TRBD1	TRBJ1-1	few	CASSKDRVNEAFF	TGTGCCAGCAGCAAGGACAGGGTAAATGAAGCTTTCTTT
TRBV5-6	-	TRBJ1-2	few	CASSLDIYGYTF	TGTGCCAGCAGCCTGGACATCTATGGCTACACCTTC
TRBV19	-	TRBJ1-2	few	CASSIPTGYYGYTF	TGTGCCAGTAGTATACCCACAGGCTACTATGGCTACACCTTC
TRBV7-3	-	TRBJ1-4	few	CASSSCPDQSEKLFF	TGTGCCAGCAGCTCATGCCCGGATCAGTCCGAAAAACTGTTTTTT
TRBV6-2/TRBV6-3	-	TRBJ2-1	-	CASSYSRVEQFF	TGTGCCAGCAGTTACTCAAGGGTAGAGCAGTTCTTC
TRBV20-1	-	TRBJ1-2	-	CSARYNYGYTF	TGCAGTGCTAGATACAACTATGGCTACACCTTC
TRBV20-1	TRBD2	TRBJ2-7	few	CSAPSGGSYEQYF	TGCAGTGCCCCGTCGGGGGGCTCCTACGAGCAGTACTTC
TRBV20-1	TRBD2	TRBJ2-5	-	CSAQPGLQQETQYF	TGCAGTGCCCAACCGGGACTACAGCAAGAGACCCAGTACTTC
TRBV29-1	-	TRBJ2-7	-	CSVPGQSYEQYF	TGCAGCGTTCCGGGACAATCCTACGAGCAGTACTTC
TRBV7-6	-	TRBJ2-5	few	CASSPLPPGRRQETQYF	TGTGCCAGCAGCCCGTTACCTCCTGGACGGAGACAAGAGACCCAGTACTTC
TRBV6-2/TRBV6-3	-	TRBJ2-1	-	CASIPRGAYNEQFF	TGTGCCAGCATCCCAAGGGGCGCTTACAATGAGCAGTTCTTC
TRBV7-2	-	TRBJ1-4	few	CASSLRGAPNEKLLF	TGTGCCAGCAGCTTAAGGGGGGCTCCTAATGAAAAACTGCTTTTT
TRBV20-1	-	TRBJ2-7	few	CSARGQLAYEQYF	TGCAGTGCTAGAGGACAACTAGCCTACGAGCAGTACTTC
TRBV4-3	-	TRBJ2-1	-	CASSLSGRGSQQFF	TGCGCCAGCAGCCTCAGTGGACGGGGTAGTCAGCAGTTCTTC
TRBV4-2	-	TRBJ2-7	-	CASSQASPVHEQYF	TGTGCCAGCAGCCAAGCTAGCCCCGTCCACGAGCAGTACTTC
TRBV5-4	TRBD1	TRBJ2-2	-	CASSSPNRDRREELFF	TGTGCCAGCAGCTCCCCGAACCGGGACAGAAGGGAGGAGCTGTTTTTT
TRBV7-2	TRBD1	TRBJ1-6	once	CASSFGTTGADSPLHF	TGTGCCAGCAGCTTTGGGACGACAGGGGCGGATTCACCCCTCCACTTT
TRBV20-1	-	TRBJ1-1	many	CSAAQPTGMNTEAFF	TGCAGTGCCGCCCAACCCACAGGGATGAACACTGAAGCTTTCTTT
TRBV9	TRBD1	TRBJ2-4	-	CASSVSTGGGQNIQYF	TGTGCCAGCAGCGTGTCGACAGGGGGCGGCCAAAACATTCAGTACTTC
TRBV7-2	TRBD2	TRBJ2-4	-	CASSFSGGSTKNIQYF	TGTGCCAGCAGCTTCAGCGGGGGCTCAACCAAAAACATTCAGTACTTC
TRBV19	-	TRBJ1-2	-	CAIKGLNYGYTF	TGTGCCATAAAGGGATTGAACTATGGCTACACCTTC
TRBV7-2	-	TRBJ2-7	-	CASSWKTAYEQYF	TGTGCCAGCAGCTGGAAGACAGCCTACGAGCAGTACTTC
TRBV7-3	-	TRBJ2-1	few	CASSLQVGGSYNEQFF	TGTGCCAGCAGCTTACAGGTTGGGGGATCCTACAATGAGCAGTTCTTC
TRBV3-1	TRBD1	TRBJ1-3	few	CASSWGQASGNIIYF	TGTGCCAGCAGTTGGGGACAGGCCTCTGGAAACATCATATATTTT
TRBV2	TRBD2	TRBJ2-3	-	CASRGGDSTDTQYF	TGTGCCAGCAGGGGGGGGGATTCCACAGATACGCAGTATTTT
TRBV20-1	-	TRBJ2-5	few	CSAIIEAQYF	TGCAGTGCTATAATAGAGGCCCAGTACTTC
TRBV7-2	TRBD1	TRBJ1-3	-	CASSTRQGAYSGNTIYF	TGTGCCAGCAGCACCCGACAGGGCGCATACTCTGGAAACACCATATATTTT
TRBV9	-	TRBJ1-3	few	CASSAAGQGSGNTIYF	TGTGCCAGCAGTGCCGCCGGGCAGGGCTCTGGAAACACCATATATTTT
TRBV9	TRBD2	TRBJ2-7	few	CASSVQAGASYEQYF	TGTGCCAGCAGCGTACAAGCGGGGGCCTCCTACGAGCAGTACTTC